The 11 T cell receptor beta chains reported below all come from one sample, sequenced in a study of OX40 agonist ivuxolimab in advanced cancers. The library relied on the immunoSEQ multiplex PCR assay. Drawn from immuneACCESS, this table holds only the in-frame rearrangements with V and J called that TCRdb kept. Clones are partly lost; checked studies trace under half to an unresolved V gene and leave the rest unexplained. Recorded for this sample are 50,000 to 65,000 clones; roughly 84% of them occurred a single time. The ten largest clones add up to roughly 2.1% of the sample. Sequenced here: CD4+ or CD8+ T cells sorted from blood, sampled in a trial of the OX40 agonist ivuxolimab. Receptors originate from an adult with an advanced solid tumor such as melanoma, head and neck, liver or kidney cancer.

The chain employs TRBV5-1 and TRBJ2-7; D unclear. Germline-derived CDR1 and CDR2 are SGHRS and YFSETQ. The CDR3 is 13 amino acids. The V end lost 1 base, the J end lost 7 bases, and 12 bases lay between the germline ends. CDR3 loop: CASSLYTLGEQYF. In DNA, the CDR3 is TGCGCCAGCAGCTTGTATACCTTAGGGGAGCAGTACTTC.

This clone was seen more than once but under ten times. The V call is TRBV10-1, the J call TRBJ2-7, with 12 bases lining up with TRBD2. V shed 11 bases and J 1 base; nucleotides not matched to a gene: 6. CDR3 length: 14 residues. Germline V gene data show CDR1 as WNHNN and CDR2 as SYGVQD (reference sequence). In DNA form, the CDR3 reads TGCGCCCTACGGACTAGCGGGACTTCCTACGAGCAGTACTTC. Translation: CALRTSGTSYEQYF.

J is TRBJ1-5 and V is TRBV19; TRBD1 matches 10 bases. There are 15 residues in the CDR3. Germline V lookup: CDR1 LNHDA, CDR2 SQIVND (reference sequence). V lost 6 bases to trimming and J lost 7 bases; unmatched junction nucleotides: 9. As DNA, the CDR3 is TGTGCCAGTAGGACGACAGGGGGCCAATCGCAGCCCCAGCATTTT. Translating it yields CASRTTGGQSQPQHF.

CDR3 protein: CASSPSGSGNTIYF. CDR3 coding DNA: TGTGCCAGCAGTCCTTCAGGCTCTGGAAACACCATATATTTT. The genes are TRBV6-5 and TRBJ1-3; D uncertain. The ends were cut back, 5 bases at V and 0 bases at J, with 8 bases in the middle. The germline V gene has CDR1 MNHEY and CDR2 SVGAGI. This CDR3 has 14 residues.

Here the CDR3 reads CASSIDRANTQYF. The CDR3 region has the DNA TGTGCCAGTAGTATAGATCGAGCGAATACGCAGTATTTT. This chain connects TRBV19 to TRBJ2-3; D not resolved. Between the trimmed V and J ends, which lost 0 bases and 7 bases, there was a span of 8 bases. The CDR3 length is 13 residues. Germline CDR1 LNHDA, CDR2 SQIVND (reference sequence).

V gene TRBV2 combines with J gene TRBJ2-1, with 9 bases lining up with TRBD1. Per germline, CDR1 SNHLY and CDR2 FYNNEI. The trim removed 8 bases at V and 1 base at J, leaving 6 bases unmatched. The CDR3 consists of 15 residues. For the CDR3, the DNA is TGTGCCAGCGGCCGGGGACAGGGTTCCTACAATGAGCAGTTCTTC. Protein sequence: CASGRGQGSYNEQFF. Variable domain in full (rest from reference TRBV2 and TRBJ2-1): EPEVTQTPSHQVTQMGQEVILRCVPISNHLYFYWYRQILGQKVEFLVSFYNNEISEKSEIFDDQFSVERPDGSNFTLKIRSTKLEDSAMYFCASGRGQGSYNEQFFGPGTRLTVL.

This chain joins TRBV11-3 and TRBJ2-3, with 11 bases matching TRBD2. The CDR3 contains 19 residues. Germline values: CDR1 SGHNT, CDR2 YENEEA. V shed 3 bases and J 1 base; nucleotides not matched to a gene: 12. CDR3 bases: TGTGCCAGCAGCTTTAGGGCTAGCGGGAGGTCGTACGGCACAGATACGCAGTATTTT. Translation: CASSFRASGRSYGTDTQYF.

The J gene is TRBJ2-7, the V gene TRBV6-5; 8 nucleotides line up with TRBD2. CDR3 length: 13 residues. CDR1 is MNHEY, CDR2 SVGAGI, per germline. The V and J ends lost 6 bases and 4 bases, in that order; junction bases with no gene match: 5. CDR3 DNA: TGTGCCAGCAGCCTCCCGGGGGGGTACGAGCAGTACTTC. As protein: CASSLPGGYEQYF.

This clone was observed a few times. This sequence joins TRBV7-2 and TRBJ1-6; D is undetermined. Trimming took 0 bases from V and 9 from J, leaving 9 bases between them. Germline V gene data show CDR1 as SGHTA and CDR2 as FQGNSA. The CDR3 loop spans 14 amino acids. DNA of the CDR3: TGTGCCAGCAGCTTAGCTGGGAAGGGTTCACCCCTCCACTTT. Amino acid sequence: CASSLAGKGSPLHF. The full variable domain, rest sourced from reference TRBV7-2 and TRBJ1-6, is GAGVSQSPSNKVTEKGKDVELRCDPISGHTALYWYRQSLGQGLEFLIYFQGNSAPDKSGLPSDRFSAERTGGSVSTLTIQRTQQEDSAVYLCASSLAGKGSPLHFGNGTRLTVT.

The genes are TRBV2 and TRBJ2-4; D is unclear. This CDR3 contains 16 residues. The germline V gene has CDR1 SNHLY and CDR2 FYNNEI. Trimming left V 1 base short and J 2 bases short, with 12 bases between. CDR3 protein: CASSEETLRSKNIQYF. DNA for the CDR3: TGTGCCAGCAGTGAAGAGACCTTAAGATCCAAAAACATTCAGTACTTC.

The chain carries TRBV9 and TRBJ2-1; D may be TRBD1 or TRBD2 (5 bases each). V was shortened by 3 bases and J by 8 bases, with 21 bases between the two germline ends. CDR3 length equals 16 residues. CDR1 SGDLS and CDR2 YYNGEE come from the germline V gene. The CDR3 DNA follows: TGTGCCAGCAGCGCCACGGGATCTCCCGGCAGGGATGAGCAGTTCTTC. Its protein is CASSATGSPGRDEQFF.